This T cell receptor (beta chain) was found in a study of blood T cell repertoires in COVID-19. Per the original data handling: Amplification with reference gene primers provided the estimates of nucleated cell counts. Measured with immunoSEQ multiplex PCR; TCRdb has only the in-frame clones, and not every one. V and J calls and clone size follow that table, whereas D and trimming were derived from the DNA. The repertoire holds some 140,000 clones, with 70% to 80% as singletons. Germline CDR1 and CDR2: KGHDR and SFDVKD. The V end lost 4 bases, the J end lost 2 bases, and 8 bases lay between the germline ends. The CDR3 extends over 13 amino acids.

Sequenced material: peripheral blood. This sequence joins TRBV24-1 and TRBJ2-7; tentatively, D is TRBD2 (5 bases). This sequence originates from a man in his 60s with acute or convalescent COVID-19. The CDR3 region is CATSEPGTYEQYF. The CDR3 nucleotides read TGTGCCACCAGTGAACCCGGGACCTACGAGCAGTACTTC.